Sequencing of this T cell receptor beta chain was carried out in a study of shared T cell receptors in the human thymus. Some clones are missing from TCRdb's copy, which holds only in-frame ones; the method was immunoSEQ multiplex PCR. Of 450,000 to 650,000 clones in the sample, 78% were seen once. These same data were also listed under a study on human thymus T cells. As that report states: The source of the thymus tissue was resections taken during corrective heart surgery. There appeared to be biased usage of V and J genes in thymic and blood repertoires.

The sequencing sample was made of thymocytes. The TCR comes from a boy younger than two with a congenital heart defect.

The CDR3 spells CASRCGGGCYGYTF. DNA for the CDR3: TGTGCCAGCAGATGTGGGGGGGGTTGCTATGGCTACACCTTC. V is TRBV27 and J is TRBJ1-2; a weak D match, TRBD1 (5 bases). This CDR3 is built from 14 residues. The V and J ends lost 6 bases and 4 bases respectively, with 15 bases between them. Germline loops: CDR1 MNHEY, CDR2 SMNVEV (reference sequence).